These 3 T cell receptor beta chains were all obtained from the same sample, sequenced in a study of long-term antiretroviral therapy in people with HIV. Survey-level resolution applied to immunoSEQ assay v3.0. Some clones are missing from TCRdb's copy, which holds only in-frame ones; the method was immunoSEQ multiplex PCR. The sample includes over 30,000 clones, about four fifths of them seen just once. The starting material was unsorted PBMCs, obtained 3 years after starting antiretroviral therapy. The receptors shown here come from a man in his fifties or sixties with HIV.

The V call is TRBV11-3, the J call TRBJ2-1; D gene ambiguous. The CDR3 sequence is 17 residues long. The germline V gene has CDR1 SGHNT and CDR2 YENEEA. The V and J ends lost 0 bases and 4 bases respectively, with 16 bases between them. CDR3 bases: TGTGCCAGCAGCTTAGATTTTAGTCTAGGAGAATACAATGAGCAGTTCTTC. Translation: CASSLDFSLGEYNEQFF.

This clone has just a few counts. The chain links TRBV14 to TRBJ2-2; no reliable D call. Trimming shortened V by 4 bases and J by 1 base, and 19 bases separated the two germline ends. CDR3 size: 18 residues. Germline CDR1 and CDR2: SGHDN and FVKESK. The CDR3 spells CASSRFRAPFGNTGELFF. CDR3 bases: TGTGCCAGCAGCCGTTTCCGGGCCCCTTTTGGGAACACCGGGGAGCTGTTTTTT. Based on the CDR3 plus reference TRBV14 and TRBJ2-2, the full variable domain is EAGVTQFPSHSVIEKGQTVTLRCDPISGHDNLYWYRRVMGKEIKFLLHFVKESKQDESGMPNNRFLAERTGGTYSTLKVQPAELEDSGVYFCASSRFRAPFGNTGELFFGEGSRLTVL.

This clone has just a few counts. This chain joins TRBV30 and TRBJ2-7, with D possibly TRBD1 on 6 matching bases. Germline V lookup: CDR1 GTSNPN, CDR2 SVGIG (reference sequence). The CDR3 is 13 amino acids. V was trimmed by 3 bases and J by 3 bases, leaving 12 bases between them. CDR3 sequence reads: CAWRDRRFYEQYF. The CDR3, as DNA: TGTGCCTGGAGAGACAGGAGGTTCTACGAGCAGTACTTC.